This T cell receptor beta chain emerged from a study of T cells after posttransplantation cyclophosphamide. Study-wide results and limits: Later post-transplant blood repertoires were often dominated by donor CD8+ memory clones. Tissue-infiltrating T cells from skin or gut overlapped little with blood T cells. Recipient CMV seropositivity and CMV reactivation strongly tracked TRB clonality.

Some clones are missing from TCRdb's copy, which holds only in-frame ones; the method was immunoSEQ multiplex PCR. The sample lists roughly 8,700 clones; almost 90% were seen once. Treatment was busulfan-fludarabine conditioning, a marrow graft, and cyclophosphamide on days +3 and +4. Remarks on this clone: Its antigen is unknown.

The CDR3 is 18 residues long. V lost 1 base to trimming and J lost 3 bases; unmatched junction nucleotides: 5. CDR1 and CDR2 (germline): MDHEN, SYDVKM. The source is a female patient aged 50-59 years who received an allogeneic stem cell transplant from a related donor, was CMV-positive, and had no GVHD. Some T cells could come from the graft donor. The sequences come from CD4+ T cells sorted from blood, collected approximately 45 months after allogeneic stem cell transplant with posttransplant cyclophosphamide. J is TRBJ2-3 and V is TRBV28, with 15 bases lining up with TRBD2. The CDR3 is CASSLYVGTSGRTDTQYF. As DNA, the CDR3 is TGTGCCAGCAGTTTATATGTAGGGACTAGCGGGAGGACAGATACGCAGTATTTT.